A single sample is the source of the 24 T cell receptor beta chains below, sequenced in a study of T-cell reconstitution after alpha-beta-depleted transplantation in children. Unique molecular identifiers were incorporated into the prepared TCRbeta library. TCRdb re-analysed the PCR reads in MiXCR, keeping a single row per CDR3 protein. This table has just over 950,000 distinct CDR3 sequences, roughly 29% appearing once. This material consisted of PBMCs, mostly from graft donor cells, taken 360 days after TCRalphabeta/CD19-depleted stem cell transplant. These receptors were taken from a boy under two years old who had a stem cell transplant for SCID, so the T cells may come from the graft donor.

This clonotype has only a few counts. The CDR3 nucleotides are TGTGCCAGCAGCTTAGGGGGGGCCTCCCCCACAGATACGCAGTATTTT. This sequence encodes CASSLGGASPTDTQYF. The chain uses TRBV7-3 and TRBJ2-3, with a weak D call TRBD2 (7 bases). The V gene's germline CDR1 is SGHTA and CDR2 FQGTGA. The CDR3 spans 16 residues. Trimming removed 2 bases at V and 2 bases at J, with 14 bases between.

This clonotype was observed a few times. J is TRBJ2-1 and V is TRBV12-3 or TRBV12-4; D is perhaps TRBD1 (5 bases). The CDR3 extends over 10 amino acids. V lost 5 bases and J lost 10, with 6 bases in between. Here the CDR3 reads CASSRQEQFF. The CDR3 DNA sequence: TGTGCCAGCAGTCGACAGGAGCAGTTCTTC.

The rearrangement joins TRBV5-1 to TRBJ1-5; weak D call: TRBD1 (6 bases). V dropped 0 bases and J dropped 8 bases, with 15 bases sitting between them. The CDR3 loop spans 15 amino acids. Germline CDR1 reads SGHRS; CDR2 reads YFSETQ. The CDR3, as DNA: TGCGCCAGCAGCTTGGGTACAGGGACGAGTGAGCCCCAGCATTTT. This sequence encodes CASSLGTGTSEPQHF.

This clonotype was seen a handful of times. The CDR3: CASTIWGPQPQHF. In DNA form, the CDR3 reads TGTGCCAGCACCATTTGGGGGCCTCAGCCCCAGCATTTT. The rearrangement uses TRBV28 and TRBJ1-5, with TRBD1 as a possible D gene (6 bases). The CDR3 is made up of 13 amino acids. Trimming cost V 7 bases and J 6 bases, with 13 bases left between them. The germline CDR1 and CDR2 sequences are MDHEN and SYDVKM.

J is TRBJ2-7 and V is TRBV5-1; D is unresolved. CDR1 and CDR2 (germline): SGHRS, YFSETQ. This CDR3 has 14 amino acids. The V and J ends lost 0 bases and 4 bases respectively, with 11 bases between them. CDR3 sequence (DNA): TGCGCCAGCAGCTTGGGCTTCAGCACGTACGAGCAGTACTTC. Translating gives CASSLGFSTYEQYF.

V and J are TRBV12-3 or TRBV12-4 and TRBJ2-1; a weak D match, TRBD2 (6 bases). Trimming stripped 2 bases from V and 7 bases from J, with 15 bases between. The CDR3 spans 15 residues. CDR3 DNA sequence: TGTGCCAGCAGTTTAAGGGACCTAGCGATGAATGAGCAGTTCTTC. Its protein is CASSLRDLAMNEQFF.

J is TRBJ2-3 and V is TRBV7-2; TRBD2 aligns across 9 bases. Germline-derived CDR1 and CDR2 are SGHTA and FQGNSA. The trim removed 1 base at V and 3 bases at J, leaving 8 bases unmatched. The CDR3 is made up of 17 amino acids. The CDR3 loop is CASSLVWTSVGTDTQYF. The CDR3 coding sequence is TGTGCCAGCAGCTTAGTTTGGACTAGCGTTGGGACAGATACGCAGTATTTT.

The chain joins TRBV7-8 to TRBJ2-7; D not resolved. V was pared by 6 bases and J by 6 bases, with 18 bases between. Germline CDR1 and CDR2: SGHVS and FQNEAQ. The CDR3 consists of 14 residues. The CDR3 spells CASRPGLQSSEQYF. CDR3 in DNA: TGTGCCAGCAGACCTGGCCTTCAAAGCTCCGAGCAGTACTTC.

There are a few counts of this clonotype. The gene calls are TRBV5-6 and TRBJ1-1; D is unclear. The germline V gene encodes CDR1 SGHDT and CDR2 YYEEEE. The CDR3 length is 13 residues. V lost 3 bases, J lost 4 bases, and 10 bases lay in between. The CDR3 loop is CASSSPPVTEAFF. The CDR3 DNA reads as TGTGCCAGCAGCTCCCCCCCTGTCACTGAAGCTTTCTTT.

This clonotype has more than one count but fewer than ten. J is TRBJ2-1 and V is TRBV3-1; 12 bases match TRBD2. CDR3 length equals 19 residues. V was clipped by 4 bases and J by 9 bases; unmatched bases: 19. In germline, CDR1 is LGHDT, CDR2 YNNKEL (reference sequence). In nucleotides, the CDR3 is TGTGCCAGCAGCCCGCCTCCTAGCGGGGGGGCCGTCTTTGCTGGTGAGCAGTTCTTC. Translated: CASSPPPSGGAVFAGEQFF.

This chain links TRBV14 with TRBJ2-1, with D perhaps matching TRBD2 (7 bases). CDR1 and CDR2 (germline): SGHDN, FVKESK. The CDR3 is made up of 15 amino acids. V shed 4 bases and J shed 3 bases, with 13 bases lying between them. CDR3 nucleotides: TGTGCCAGCAGCCCCGAGGGGGGGCTCTACAATGAGCAGTTCTTC. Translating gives CASSPEGGLYNEQFF.

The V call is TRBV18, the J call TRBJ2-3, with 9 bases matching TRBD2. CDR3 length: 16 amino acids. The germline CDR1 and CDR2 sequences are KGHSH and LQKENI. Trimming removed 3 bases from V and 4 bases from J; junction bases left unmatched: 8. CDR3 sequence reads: CASSPLSSGVADTQYF. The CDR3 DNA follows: TGTGCCAGCTCACCCCTCTCTAGCGGGGTCGCAGATACGCAGTATTTT.

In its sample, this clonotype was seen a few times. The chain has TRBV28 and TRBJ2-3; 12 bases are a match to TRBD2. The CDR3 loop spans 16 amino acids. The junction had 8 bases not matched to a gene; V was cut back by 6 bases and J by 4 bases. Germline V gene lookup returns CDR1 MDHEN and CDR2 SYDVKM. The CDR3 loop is CASSPPSGGGPDTQYF. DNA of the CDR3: TGTGCCAGCAGCCCTCCTAGCGGGGGGGGCCCAGATACGCAGTATTTT.

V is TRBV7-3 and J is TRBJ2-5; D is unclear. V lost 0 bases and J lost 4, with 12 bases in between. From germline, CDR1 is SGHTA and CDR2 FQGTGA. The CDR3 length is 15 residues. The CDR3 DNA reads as TGTGCCAGCAGCTTAACGGGATCGGTCGGAGAGACCCAGTACTTC. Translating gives CASSLTGSVGETQYF. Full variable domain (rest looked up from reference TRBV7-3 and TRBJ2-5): GAGVSQTPSNKVTEKGKYVELRCDPISGHTALYWYRQSLGQGPEFLIYFQGTGAADDSGLPNDRFFAVRPEGSVSTLKIQRTERGDSAVYLCASSLTGSVGETQYFGPGTRLLVL.

The CDR3 nucleotides are TGCGCCAGCAGCCCTTCTCACAGGGGACAGCCCCAGCATTTT. As protein: CASSPSHRGQPQHF. The chain employs TRBV4-3 and TRBJ1-5; 7 nucleotides agree with TRBD1. V trimming: 4 bases; J trimming: 7 bases; junction bases outside the gene matches: 7. CDR1 LGHNA and CDR2 YSLEER come from the germline V gene. This CDR3 has 14 amino acids.

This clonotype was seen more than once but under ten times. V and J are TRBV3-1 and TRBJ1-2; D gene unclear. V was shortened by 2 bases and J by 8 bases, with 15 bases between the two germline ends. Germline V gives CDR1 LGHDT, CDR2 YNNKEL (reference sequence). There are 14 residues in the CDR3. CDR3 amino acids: CASSQNGRSAGYTF. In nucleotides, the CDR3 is TGTGCCAGCAGCCAAAATGGACGGTCTGCAGGCTACACCTTC. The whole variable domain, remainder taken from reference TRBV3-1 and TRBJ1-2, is DTAVSQTPKYLVTQMGNDKSIKCEQNLGHDTMYWYKQDSKKFLKIMFSYNNKELIINETVPNRFSPKSPDKAHLNLHINSLELGDSAVYFCASSQNGRSAGYTFGSGTRLTVV.

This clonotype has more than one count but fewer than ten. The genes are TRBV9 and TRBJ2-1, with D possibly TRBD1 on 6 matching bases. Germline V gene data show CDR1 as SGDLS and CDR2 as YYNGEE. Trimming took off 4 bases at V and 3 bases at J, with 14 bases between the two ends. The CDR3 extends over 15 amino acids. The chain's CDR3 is CASSFPGTIYNEQFF. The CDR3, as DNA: TGTGCCAGCAGCTTCCCCGGGACAATCTACAATGAGCAGTTCTTC.

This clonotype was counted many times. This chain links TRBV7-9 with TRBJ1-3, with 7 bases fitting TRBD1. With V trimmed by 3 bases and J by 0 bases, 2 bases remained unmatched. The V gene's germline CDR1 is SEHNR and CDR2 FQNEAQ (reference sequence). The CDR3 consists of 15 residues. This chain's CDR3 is CASSFPGGSGNTIYF. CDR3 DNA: TGTGCCAGCAGCTTTCCAGGGGGCTCTGGAAACACCATATATTTT.

This chain's CDR3 is CASSYTPGLGQETQYF. The CDR3 DNA sequence: TGTGCCAGCAGTTATACCCCAGGGTTGGGGCAAGAGACCCAGTACTTC. The chain uses TRBV12-3 or TRBV12-4 and TRBJ2-5, with D perhaps TRBD1 (5 bases). V was pared by 4 bases and J by 2 bases, with 17 bases between. The CDR3 totals 16 residues.

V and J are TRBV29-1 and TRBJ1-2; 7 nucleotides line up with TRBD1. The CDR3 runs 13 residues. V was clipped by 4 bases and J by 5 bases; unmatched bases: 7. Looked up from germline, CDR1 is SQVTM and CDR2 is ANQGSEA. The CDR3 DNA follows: TGCAGCGTTGCCGTCAGGGGGGAGTATGGCTACACCTTC. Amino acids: CSVAVRGEYGYTF.

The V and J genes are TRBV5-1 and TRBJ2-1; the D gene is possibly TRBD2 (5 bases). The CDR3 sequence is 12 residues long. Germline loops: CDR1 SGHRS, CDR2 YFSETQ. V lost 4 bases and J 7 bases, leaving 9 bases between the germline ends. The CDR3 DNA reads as TGCGCCAGCAGCAAACTAGAGAATGAGCAGTTCTTC. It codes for CASSKLENEQFF.

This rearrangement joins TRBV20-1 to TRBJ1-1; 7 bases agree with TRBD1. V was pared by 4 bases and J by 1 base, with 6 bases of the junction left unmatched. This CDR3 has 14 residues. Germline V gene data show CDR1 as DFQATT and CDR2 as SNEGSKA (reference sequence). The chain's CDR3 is CSANRDRRNTEAFF. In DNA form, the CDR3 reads TGCAGTGCTAACCGGGACAGAAGGAACACTGAAGCTTTCTTT.

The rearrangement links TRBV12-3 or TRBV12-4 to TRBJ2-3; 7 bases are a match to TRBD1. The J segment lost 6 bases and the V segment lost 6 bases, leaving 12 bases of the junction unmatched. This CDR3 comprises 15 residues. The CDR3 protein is CASSKFDRESDTQYF. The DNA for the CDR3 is TGTGCCAGCAGCAAATTTGACAGGGAATCGGATACGCAGTATTTT.

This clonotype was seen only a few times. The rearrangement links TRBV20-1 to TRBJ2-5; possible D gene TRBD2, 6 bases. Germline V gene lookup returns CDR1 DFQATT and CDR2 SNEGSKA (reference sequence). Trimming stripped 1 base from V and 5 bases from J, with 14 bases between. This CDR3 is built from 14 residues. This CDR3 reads CSARGRGSGETQYF. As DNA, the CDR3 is TGCAGTGCTAGAGGGAGAGGGAGCGGGGAGACCCAGTACTTC.